The rows below give T cell receptor beta chains drawn from one sample of a study of blood T cell repertoires in COVID-19. The table came from immunoSEQ multiplex PCR; TCRdb's copy has only in-frame clones and leaves some out. The sample has more than 50,000 clones, around nine tenths seen once. Material for sequencing was peripheral blood. These receptors originate from a man older than 75 with acute or convalescent COVID-19. Each CDR3 is given with its conserved first and last residue.

>TRBV19
CAARPAGDRVNQPQHF
>TRBV19
CASSDRGTDTQYF
>TRBV5-1
CASSPLAGAGNEQFF
>TRBV28
CATTGGTRYEQYF
>TRBV19
CASSLYPSRDTFYEQYF
>TRBV19
CASSIGGRRGQPQHF
>TRBV6-5
CASNPGGTGSHEQYF
>TRBV18
CASSPGTGRDNEQFF
>TRBV10-3
CAISPGGNSGNTIYF
>TRBV14
CASSQGGLQKETQYF
>TRBV15
CATSRDLAGSVNYGYTF
>TRBV11-2
CASGRAGPSGQYF
>TRBV6-5
CAAKTGSEAFF
>TRBV11-2
CASSTGQVGEQYF
>TRBV2
CASSVRGRLHEQYF
>TRBV19
CASSINGQNNEQFF
>TRBV27
CASSTGTGNYGYTF
>TRBV7-8
CASSSLPGGAVETQYF
>TRBV5-1
CASSWLTTGELFF
>TRBV5-1
CASSPGLPTYEQYF
>TRBV2
CASSEAPGQKQPQHF
>TRBV5-4
CASSSAGPNTEAFF
>TRBV30
CAWRAGITDTQYF
>TRBV15
CATSREAGNTEAFF
>TRBV2
CASSVDMNTEAFF
>TRBV5-1
CASSLGQSDNEQFF
>TRBV21-1
CASSKALERAKSYEQYF
>TRBV11-2
CASSRLAGGQETQYF
>TRBV3-1/TRBV3-2
CASSNAGLANYNEQFF
>TRBV7-7
CASSLGQGVEQYF
>TRBV19
CASSTPGQGYGYTF
>TRBV30
CAWTPRPGIGNEQFF
>TRBV5-1
CASSPGQGESPLHF
>TRBV12-3/TRBV12-4
CASSFSTDYEQYF
>TRBV18
CASSPPGRAETQYF
>TRBV5-4
CASSSPGQGAEAFF
>TRBV7-2
CASSLPGATEAFF
>TRBV27
CASSSTGAVVGYTF
>TRBV2
CASSESTMYTGELFF
>TRBV7-9
CASSLGTGGGTDTQYF
>TRBV20-1
CSASGTGLRTGNTIYF
>TRBV18
CASSQGRGANTGELFF
>TRBV7-9
CASSLTSGHEQYF
>TRBV6-1
CASSGRSGTGLETQYF
>TRBV5-5
CASSLEGTSVSYEQYF